A single sample gave rise to the 2 T cell receptor beta chains below, sequenced in a study of T-cell memory formation after mild COVID-19 (dated by TCRdb to the early 2020s). The library was built by means of 5' RACE. TCRdb names Illumina NovaSeq 6000 as the instrument used. TCRdb applied fastp at Q25 and MiXCR to the public reads, then kept only in-frame beta chains. Rows with one shared CDR3 protein collapse into an entry with the most common genes and DNA. Here the sample has some 150,000 distinct CDR3 sequences; around 27% occur a single time. The top ten clones comprise around 22% of the sample. The specimen sequenced was PBMCs or a T cell subset sorted from them (not recorded which). Receptors originate from an adult woman who had mild COVID-19 (a few samples of this study predate the infection). The sample titles of this study are shuffled in the database, so cell type and time point are left out; the donor was told from shared clones.

The V and J genes are TRBV5-1 and TRBJ2-7; unclear D gene. In germline, CDR1 is SGHRS, CDR2 YFSETQ. V shed 3 bases and J shed 5 bases, with 21 bases lying between them. The CDR3 contains 16 residues. The CDR3 DNA reads as TGCGCCAGCAGCTCGTCCGAGGACCTCGGGCGGCACGAGCAGTACTTC. This translates into CASSSSEDLGRHEQYF.

This chain connects TRBV14 to TRBJ1-1; TRBD1 agrees at 8 bases. With V trimmed by 4 bases and J by 1 base, 2 bases remained unmatched. The CDR3 length is 14 residues. Germline V gene sequence: CDR1 SGHDN, CDR2 FVKESK. CDR3 sequence (DNA): TGTGCCAGCAGCCCGGGACAGGCGAACACTGAAGCTTTCTTT. Protein: CASSPGQANTEAFF. The full variable domain, rest sourced from reference TRBV14 and TRBJ1-1, is EAGVTQFPSHSVIEKGQTVTLRCDPISGHDNLYWYRRVMGKEIKFLLHFVKESKQDESGMPNNRFLAERTGGTYSTLKVQPAELEDSGVYFCASSPGQANTEAFFGQGTRLTVV.